This T cell receptor (beta chain) originates from a study of Ad26.COV2.S vaccination and SARS-CoV-2 variants (dated by TCRdb to 2020 to 2022). Broadly, across the study: Vaccine-arm donors were drawn from COV1001, a multicentre, randomized, double-blind, placebo-controlled phase I-IIa trial of Ad26.COV2.S in healthy adults. The specificity and breadth of SARS-CoV-2-reactive T cell receptors after Ad26.COV2.S vaccination were assessed by TCRbeta repertoire sequencing. The TCR-sequenced set comprised approximately 32 samples: around 20 Ad26.COV2.S vaccine recipients, 5 placebo recipients and 8 SARS-CoV-2 convalescent individuals. Blinding of investigators to trial group allocation was maintained during experiments and outcome assessment. Dosing of Ad26.COV2.S was intramuscular, at either 5x10^10 or 1x10^11 viral particles, delivered as one shot or as two shots spaced 56 days apart. Participants in the trial were split at random into five groups of five each, receiving low-dose or high-dose Ad26.COV2.S once or twice, or else placebo on both occasions.

The immunoSEQ Assay was the method used to sequence TCRbeta CDR3 regions. After extraction, genomic DNA underwent amplification by bias-controlled multiplex PCR, followed by high-throughput sequencing. Under the source paper's analysis protocol: To quantify the absolute abundance of each unique TCRbeta CDR3 region, sequences were collapsed and filtered. T cell fraction was estimated by normalizing TCRbeta template counts to usable DNA, with usable DNA measured through amplification of reference genes found in all nucleated cells. Repertoire TCRs were annotated as SARS-CoV-2-specific when V gene, CDR3 amino acid sequence and J gene were exactly matched to a known reactive TCR set. The reference SARS-CoV-2 TCR set was derived from MIRA and filtered for enrichment in COVID-19-positive ImmuneCODE repertoires, a step that removed public or cross-reactive TCRs. Based on the MIRA antigens, annotated TCRs were further analysed at the level of specific ORF or position within ORF. Depth was the summed frequency of annotated unique rearrangements, while breadth was defined as annotated unique rearrangements over total unique productive rearrangements. Group comparisons of TCR breadth used two-sided Wilcoxon rank-sum tests. TCRdb stores this immuneACCESS table with in-frame sequences only. Part of the clones is absent; in the studies checked, under half of the shortfall reflects unresolved V genes, and no reason is known for the rest. V, J and clone size are taken as reported in that table, and D and trimming were inferred from the DNA itself. The sample contains about 410,000 clones, around 93% of them found a single time. The top ten clonotypes cover less than 2% of the sample.

The intended sense of this specimen's treatment or condition label: around 19 received Ad26.COV2.S at low or high dose, single or two shots; 5 received placebo; per-sample allocation not given. For vaccine and placebo recipients, the sequenced repertoires came from samples collected on day 63 after the first injection. Cohort 1b enrolled 25 or so adults aged 18-55 years at a single site in Boston, USA, between 29 July and 7 August 2020. Ad26.COV2.S was a replication-incompetent adenovirus type 26 vector expressing a prefusion-stabilized SARS-CoV-2 spike protein from the original Wuhan strain. The CDR3 starts with the cysteine, ends with the phenylalanine, and has 15 residues. Only the CDR3 part of the read is kept: 45 bases, read in frame from the first base. CDR1 and CDR2, per the germline V gene, are SNHLY and FYNNEI. V is cut back by 2 bases and J by 7 bases, with 7 bases in the junction unmatched.

Results the study describes overall, beyond this receptor: Compared with placebo recipients, Ad26.COV2.S recipients showed higher spike-specific TCR breadth (P = 0.0014). It was noted by the authors that total T cell responses may have been underestimated by the TCR breadth and depth analyses. Comparable non-spike TCR breadth was observed between vaccine and placebo recipients, consistent with only spike being contained in the vaccine. After vaccination, substantial breadth of spike-specific CD8+ and CD4+ T cell responses was reported. The study was not powered to compare responses between vaccine doses or regimens.

On this clone itself: The specificity of this receptor is unknown. Qualities for individual bases were not recorded, and no much larger clone is one base off.

The sequence was collected from a person aged 18-65 years who received the Ad26.COV2.S COVID-19 vaccine or a placebo. The chain is made from TRBV2 and TRBJ2-2; 7 bases in the junction line up with TRBD2. The sequencing used peripheral blood, collected in a trial of Ad26.COV2.S vaccine versus placebo. CDR3 sequence: CASSERSSGHGELFF. The DNA reads as follows: TGTGCCAGCAGTGAACGGTCTAGCGGCCACGGGGAGCTGTTTTTT. This CDR3, with the reference TRBV2 and TRBJ2-2 proteins standing in past its ends, gives the full variable domain EPEVTQTPSHQVTQMGQEVILRCVPISNHLYFYWYRQILGQKVEFLVSFYNNEISEKSEIFDDQFSVERPDGSNFTLKIRSTKLEDSAMYFCASSERSSGHGELFFGEGSRLTVL.